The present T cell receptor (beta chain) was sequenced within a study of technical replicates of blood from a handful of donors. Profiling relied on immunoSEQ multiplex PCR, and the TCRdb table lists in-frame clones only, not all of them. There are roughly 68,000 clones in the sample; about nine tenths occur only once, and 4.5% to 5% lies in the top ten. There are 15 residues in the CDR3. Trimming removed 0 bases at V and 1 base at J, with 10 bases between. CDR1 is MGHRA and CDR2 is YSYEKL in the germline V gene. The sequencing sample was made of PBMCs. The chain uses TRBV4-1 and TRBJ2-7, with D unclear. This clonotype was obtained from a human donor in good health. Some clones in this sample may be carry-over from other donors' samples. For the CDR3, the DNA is TGCGCCAGCAGCCAAGATCAATACAGTTCCTACGAGCAGTACTTC. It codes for CASSQDQYSSYEQYF.